The entry that follows covers one T cell receptor (beta chain) sequence. Its specific antigen is unknown. Qualities for individual bases were not recorded, and no much larger clone is one base off. The immunoSEQ Assay, a bias-controlled multiplex PCR, was used to amplify TCRbeta CDR3 regions from genomic DNA. Processing in the source paper ran as follows. The number of nucleated cells in each sample was estimated from the amplification of reference gene primers within the assay. To quantify the absolute abundance of each unique TCRbeta CDR3 rearrangement, sequence reads were collapsed and filtered. For each sample, productive Simpson clonality was calculated as the square root of Simpson's diversity index over productive rearrangements. In TCRdb, the immuneACCESS table is reduced to in-frame sequences with V and J assigned. These tables do not hold every clone; where another copy was compared, an unresolved V gene accounts for under half, and the others remain unexplained. Clonal size and the V and J genes are those of that table, whereas D and trimming came from the DNA. The sample table shows about 53,000 clones, and roughly four fifths are seen once. The top ten clonotypes cover around 2.8% of the sample.

The entry originates in a study of blood T cell repertoires in COVID-19 (dated by TCRdb to the early 2020s). Regarding the study in general: Collaborator samples came from the United States, Italy and Spain and covered acute and convalescent phases of COVID-19. The samples were drawn from the first 160 participants of the ongoing ImmuneRACE study and from 1,254 subjects provided by 6 global collaborators. The material from the prospective study consisted of cDNA or gDNA derived from T cells, B-cell-depleted T cells, or PBMCs. Deeply sampled blood TCRbeta repertoires from subjects exposed to, actively infected with, or recovered from COVID-19 were included in the dataset. HLA class I and class II types, where available, came from metadata supplied by the sample provider rather than from assay-based typing. A freely available public database, intended as a resource for researchers studying the immune response to SARS-CoV-2, is where the repertoires were released. A de-identified subject ID, COVID-19 status, age in years and sex were almost always included in the sample metadata. General study outcomes and caveats: The amount of clinical and demographic metadata varied by source and participant and was provided uncurated.

As encoded in the germline V gene (reference sequence), CDR1 is SEHNR while CDR2 is FQNEAQ. Including cysteine and phenylalanine, the CDR3 has 13 amino acids. Only CDR3 DNA is held: 39 bases, read in frame from base 1. The V end gives up 5 bases and the J end 4 bases, leaving 4 bases in the junction not matched to a gene. The collaborating institutions used their own protocols to collect whole blood in K2EDTA tubes. For TCRbeta analysis, collaborators shipped samples as frozen whole blood, isolated PBMCs, or DNA extracted from either of those sample types. The rearrangement combines TRBV7-9 with TRBJ1-1; 7 junctional bases match TRBD1. The material sequenced was peripheral blood. The clonotype originates from a woman aged 55-75 years with acute or convalescent COVID-19. The CDR3 region: CASSGQGGTEAFF. The nucleotide sequence reads TGTGCCAGCAGCGGTCAGGGGGGCACTGAAGCTTTCTTT.